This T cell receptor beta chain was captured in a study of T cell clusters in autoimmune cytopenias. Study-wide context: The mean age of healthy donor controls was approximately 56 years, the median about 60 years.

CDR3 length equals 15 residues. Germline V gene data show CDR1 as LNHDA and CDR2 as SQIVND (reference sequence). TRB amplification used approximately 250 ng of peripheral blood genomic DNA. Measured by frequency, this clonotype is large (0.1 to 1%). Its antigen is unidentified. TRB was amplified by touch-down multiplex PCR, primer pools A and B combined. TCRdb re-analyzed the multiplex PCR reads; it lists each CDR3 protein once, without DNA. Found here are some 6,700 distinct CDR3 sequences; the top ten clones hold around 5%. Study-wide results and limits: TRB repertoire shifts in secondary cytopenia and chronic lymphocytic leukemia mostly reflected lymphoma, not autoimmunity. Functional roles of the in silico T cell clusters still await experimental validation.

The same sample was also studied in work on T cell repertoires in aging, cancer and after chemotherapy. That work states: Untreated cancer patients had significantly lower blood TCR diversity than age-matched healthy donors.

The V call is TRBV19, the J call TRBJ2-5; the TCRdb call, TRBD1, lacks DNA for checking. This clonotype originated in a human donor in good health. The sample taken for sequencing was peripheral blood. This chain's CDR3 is CASSTGQGSGETQYF.